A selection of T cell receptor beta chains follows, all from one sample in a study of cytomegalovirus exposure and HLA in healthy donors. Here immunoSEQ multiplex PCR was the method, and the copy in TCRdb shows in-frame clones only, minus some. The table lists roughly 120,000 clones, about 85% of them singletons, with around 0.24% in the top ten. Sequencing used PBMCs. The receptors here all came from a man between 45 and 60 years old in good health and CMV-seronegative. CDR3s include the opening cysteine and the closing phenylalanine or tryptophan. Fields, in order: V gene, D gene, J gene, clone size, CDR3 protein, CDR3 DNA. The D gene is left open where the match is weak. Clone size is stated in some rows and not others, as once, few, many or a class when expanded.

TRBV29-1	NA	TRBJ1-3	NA	CSAGVGNTIYF	TGCAGCGCAGGGGTGGGAAACACCATATATTTT
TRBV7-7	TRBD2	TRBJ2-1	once	CASSLASGGEQFF	TGTGCCAGCAGCTTAGCGAGCGGGGGCGAGCAGTTCTTC
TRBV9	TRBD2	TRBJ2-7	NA	CASSVGTSGGYEQYF	TGTGCCAGCAGCGTAGGTACTAGCGGGGGCTACGAGCAGTACTTC
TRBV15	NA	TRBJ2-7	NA	CATSRDKARVYEQYF	TGTGCCACCAGCAGAGATAAGGCCAGGGTCTACGAGCAGTACTTC
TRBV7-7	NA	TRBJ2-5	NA	CASSILGGTQYF	TGTGCTAGCAGCATCCTCGGTGGGACCCAGTACTTC
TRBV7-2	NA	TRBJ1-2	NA	CASSLAEIHGYTF	TGTGCCAGCAGCTTAGCAGAGATCCATGGCTACACCTTC
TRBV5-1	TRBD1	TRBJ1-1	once	CASSLDRGWVAFF	TGCGCCAGCAGCTTAGACAGGGGTTGGGTGGCTTTCTTT
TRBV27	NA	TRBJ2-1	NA	CASSLVRQVYYNEQFF	TGTGCCAGCAGTTTAGTTCGGCAGGTGTACTACAATGAGCAGTTCTTC
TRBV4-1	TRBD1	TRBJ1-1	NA	CASSPGQGAGTEAFF	TGCGCCAGCAGCCCCGGACAGGGGGCGGGTACTGAAGCTTTCTTT
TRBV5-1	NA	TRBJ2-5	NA	CASSLEAGKETQYF	TGCGCCAGCAGCTTGGAGGCGGGAAAAGAGACCCAGTACTTC
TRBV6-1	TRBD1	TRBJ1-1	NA	CAVQVPGQGNTEAFF	TGTGCCGTACAAGTTCCGGGACAGGGTAATACTGAAGCTTTCTTT
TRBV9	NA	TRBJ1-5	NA	CASSPVAGDQPQHF	TGTGCCAGCAGCCCCGTGGCAGGGGATCAGCCCCAGCATTTT
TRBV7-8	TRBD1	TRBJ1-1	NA	CASSPRTGLNTEAFF	TGTGCCAGCAGCCCGCGGACAGGGCTGAACACTGAAGCTTTCTTT
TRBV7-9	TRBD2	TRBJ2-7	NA	CASSFPSGDPSYEQYF	TGTGCCAGCAGCTTCCCTAGCGGGGACCCGAGTTACGAGCAGTACTTC
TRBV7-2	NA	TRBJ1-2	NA	CASSRQRGYGYTF	TGTGCCAGCAGCCGCCAGCGGGGGTATGGCTACACCTTC
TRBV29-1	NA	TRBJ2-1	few	CSPALNNNEQFF	TGCAGCCCTGCCCTAAATAACAATGAGCAGTTCTTC
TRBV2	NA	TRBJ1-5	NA	CASSEGGGENNQPQHF	TGTGCCAGCAGTGAAGGCGGGGGGGAAAACAATCAGCCCCAGCATTTT
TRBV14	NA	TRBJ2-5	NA	CASSQVAGETQYF	TGTGCCAGCAGCCAAGTAGCCGGGGAGACCCAGTACTTC
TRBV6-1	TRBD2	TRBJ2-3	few	CASSEGGEGHRYTQYF	TGTGCCAGCAGTGAAGGTGGGGAGGGCCATAGATATACGCAGTATTTT
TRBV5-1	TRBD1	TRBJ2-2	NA	CASSLLQGTTGELFF	TGCGCCAGCAGCTTACTACAGGGGACCACCGGGGAGCTGTTTTTT
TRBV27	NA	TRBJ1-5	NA	CASSLLLWGREGLGNQPQHF	TGTGCCAGCAGCCTCCTTTTATGGGGCAGGGAGGGTTTGGGCAATCAGCCCCAGCATTTT
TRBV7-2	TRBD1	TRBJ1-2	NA	CASSPSTGGAQMGGYTF	TGTGCCAGCAGTCCCTCGACAGGGGGCGCACAGATGGGTGGCTACACCTTC
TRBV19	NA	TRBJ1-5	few	CASTPLGGSDQPQHF	TGTGCCAGTACCCCACTCGGGGGTTCTGATCAGCCCCAGCATTTT